This is a list of T cell receptor beta chains from one sample in a study of blood T cell repertoires in COVID-19. Profiling relied on immunoSEQ multiplex PCR, and the TCRdb table lists in-frame clones only, not all of them. The data hold 200,000 to 250,000 clones, with 80% to 90% observed a single time. The sequencing sample was made of peripheral blood. These receptors all come from an elderly man with acute or convalescent COVID-19. Each CDR3 is given with its conserved first and last residue. D genes are given only for firm matches. Clone size appears in some rows only: once, few, many, or a class for an expanded clone.

j_call,d_call,clone_size,v_call,cdr3_nt,cdr3_aa
TRBJ1-2,NA,few,TRBV27,TGTGCCAGCAGTCCGTTGGCGGGGTCCTATGGCTACACCTTC,CASSPLAGSYGYTF
TRBJ2-7,TRBD2,NA,TRBV4-1,TGCGCCAGCAGCCAGGGGACTAGCGGGAGGCTCGGAAGGTCCTACGAGCAGTACTTC,CASSQGTSGRLGRSYEQYF
TRBJ2-1,TRBD1,NA,TRBV18,TGTGCCAGCTCACCATCTAGGACAGGGGGCGGCAATGAGCAGTTCTTC,CASSPSRTGGGNEQFF
TRBJ2-5,NA,NA,TRBV19,TGTGCCAGTAGTCCAGAGGCGTTCGGGGAGACCCAGTACTTC,CASSPEAFGETQYF
TRBJ1-1,NA,NA,TRBV5-5,TGTGCCAGCAGCTTGCCAGGATTCCTTCTCATGAACACTGAAGCTTTCTTT,CASSLPGFLLMNTEAFF
TRBJ2-7,NA,NA,TRBV29-1,TGCAGCGTTGAGGGAACGGGAGTTGAGCAGTACTTC,CSVEGTGVEQYF
TRBJ2-7,TRBD2,NA,TRBV28,TGTGCCAGCAGTTTAGTGGGAGGGCCCCACGAGCAGTACTTC,CASSLVGGPHEQYF
TRBJ1-2,TRBD1,few,TRBV6-5,TGTGCCAGCAGGGGACAGGGGGCTAACTATGGCTACACCTTC,CASRGQGANYGYTF
TRBJ1-2,NA,NA,TRBV4-3,TGCGCCAGCAGCCAAGATAACCGGAACTATGGCTACACCTTC,CASSQDNRNYGYTF
TRBJ1-6,TRBD1,few,TRBV19,TGTGCCAGTAGTACGGACAGGGAAGGCAATTCACCCCTCCACTTT,CASSTDREGNSPLHF
TRBJ1-5,NA,NA,TRBV6-5,TGTGCCAGCAGTTACCGCAGTAGCAATCAGCCCCAGCATTTT,CASSYRSSNQPQHF
TRBJ1-3,NA,once,TRBV19,TGTGCCAGTAGGATGACAGGTCACTCTGGAAACACCATATATTTT,CASRMTGHSGNTIYF
TRBJ2-1,TRBD1,NA,TRBV5-4,TGTGCCAGCAGCTCCCCAGGGGGAGTGAATGAGCAGTTCTTC,CASSSPGGVNEQFF
TRBJ2-5,TRBD2,NA,TRBV7-2,TGTGCCAGCAGCTTAGGTGGGACTAGCGGGGGAAAGACCCAGTACTTC,CASSLGGTSGGKTQYF
TRBJ2-1,TRBD2,NA,TRBV7-8,TGTGCCAGCAGCTTTCTAGCGGGAGGAGAGAATGAGCAGTTCTTC,CASSFLAGGENEQFF
TRBJ1-4,NA,NA,TRBV21-1,TGTGCCAGCAGCAACGTTCGTCCTGAAAAACTGTTTTTT,CASSNVRPEKLFF
TRBJ2-1,TRBD2,NA,TRBV7-2,TGTGCCAGCAGCTTAGGGGCTAGCGGGAATATGAAGTTCTTC,CASSLGASGNMKFF
TRBJ1-4,TRBD1,NA,TRBV5-5,TGTGCCAGCAGCTGGGGACAGGGGGAAGAAAAACTGTTTTTT,CASSWGQGEEKLFF
TRBJ2-1,TRBD2,NA,TRBV4-1,TGCGCCAGCAGCCAATATAGACTAGCGGGAGAGAATGAGCAGTTCTTC,CASSQYRLAGENEQFF
TRBJ1-6,NA,NA,TRBV19,TGTGCCAGCCGAGAAACCTATAATTCACCCCTCCACTTT,CASRETYNSPLHF
TRBJ2-2,TRBD2,NA,TRBV11-2,TGTGCCAGCAGCTTAGGTGTAGCGGGGGGGCTGAACACCGGGGAGCTGTTTTTT,CASSLGVAGGLNTGELFF
TRBJ1-3,TRBD1,NA,TRBV6-5,TGTGCCACCACACAGGGGGCTTTAACTGGAAACACCATATATTTT,CATTQGALTGNTIYF
TRBJ2-1,TRBD2,once,TRBV4-3,TGCGCCAGCAGCAAACAGCCCTCTAGCGGGGGCTCCTACAATGAGCAGTTCTTC,CASSKQPSSGGSYNEQFF
TRBJ2-7,NA,NA,TRBV28,TGTGCCAGCAGTTGGCAGTCCTACGAGCAGTACTTC,CASSWQSYEQYF
TRBJ2-1,TRBD1,NA,TRBV6-5,TGTGCCAGCAGTTACGAACAGGGGGCTAGGAATGAGCAGTTCTTC,CASSYEQGARNEQFF
TRBJ1-1,NA,few,TRBV3-1/TRBV3-2,TGTGCCAGCAGCCAAGTCTCAGGGTTGACTTTCTTT,CASSQVSGLTFF
TRBJ1-5,NA,NA,TRBV6-2/TRBV6-3,TGTGCCAGCAGTTATTCGGGGATTAGCAATCAGCCCCAGCATTTT,CASSYSGISNQPQHF
TRBJ2-7,TRBD2,NA,TRBV19,TGTGCCAGTAGTATACTAGCGGGACCGTCCTACGAGCAGTACTTC,CASSILAGPSYEQYF
TRBJ2-3,NA,NA,TRBV7-3,TGTGCCAGCAGTAGCGGAAGAAGCACAGATACGCAGTATTTT,CASSSGRSTDTQYF
TRBJ2-7,TRBD1,NA,TRBV25-1,TGTGCCAGCAGTGGGCCGGGACAGGGAACCTACGAGCAGTACTTC,CASSGPGQGTYEQYF
TRBJ1-2,TRBD1,few,TRBV5-4,TGTGCCAGCAGCTTGAGTAGGGGGCGGGATGGCTACACCTTC,CASSLSRGRDGYTF
TRBJ2-2,TRBD1,NA,TRBV14,TGTGCCAGCAACAGGGGCTCGAGCCCCCCGTCCGGGGAGCTGTTTTTT,CASNRGSSPPSGELFF
TRBJ2-2,NA,once,TRBV7-3,TGTGCCAGCAGCTTAACTACCCGGTCTAACACCGGGGAGCTGTTTTTT,CASSLTTRSNTGELFF
TRBJ1-2,NA,NA,TRBV4-3,TGCGCCAGCAGCCAAGCGATAGGGGAAGGCTATGGCTACACCTTC,CASSQAIGEGYGYTF
TRBJ2-2,NA,NA,TRBV19,TGTGCCAGTACCCGGGACAAAAACACCGGGGAGCTGTTTTTT,CASTRDKNTGELFF
TRBJ2-7,TRBD1,NA,TRBV6-2/TRBV6-3,TGTGCCAGCAGTCGCCGACAGGGAGCCTACGAGCAGTACTTC,CASSRRQGAYEQYF
TRBJ2-1,TRBD2,NA,TRBV5-4,TGTGCCAGCAGCTCGAAGACTAGCGGGAGGGCCAGCGAGCAGTTCTTC,CASSSKTSGRASEQFF
TRBJ2-7,TRBD1,NA,TRBV5-1,TGCGCCAGCAGCTTGGCCGGGACAGGTAATGAGCAGTACTTC,CASSLAGTGNEQYF
TRBJ2-7,TRBD1,NA,TRBV9,TGTGCCAGCAGCGTAGCCGCTGACAGGGGCAGCTCCTACGAGCAGTACTTC,CASSVAADRGSSYEQYF
TRBJ1-2,NA,once,TRBV4-2,TGTGCCAGCAGCCAGTCCGACACAGGGTCCTATGGCTACACCTTC,CASSQSDTGSYGYTF
TRBJ2-7,TRBD1,NA,TRBV19,TGTGCCAGTAGTTTTACAGGGGGCTCCTACGAGCAGTACTTC,CASSFTGGSYEQYF
TRBJ1-4,NA,once,TRBV30,TGTGCCTGGAGGCTTAGAACTAATGAAAAACTGTTTTTT,CAWRLRTNEKLFF
TRBJ2-5,NA,once,TRBV2,TGTGCCAGCAACTTCGGAGGGAGGGAGACCCAGTACTTC,CASNFGGRETQYF
TRBJ2-1,NA,NA,TRBV4-2,TGTGCCAGCAGCCAAATCCCCAAGTCGGGAAAAAATGAGCAGTTCTTC,CASSQIPKSGKNEQFF
TRBJ2-7,TRBD2,once,TRBV6-5,TGTGCCAGCAGTTCCCTAAGAGTAGCGGGGGGAAACGAGCAGTACTTC,CASSSLRVAGGNEQYF
TRBJ2-2,NA,NA,TRBV5-6,TGTGCCAGCAGCTTGAGCCCGCCCCAACCCGGGAACACCGGGGAGCTGTTTTTT,CASSLSPPQPGNTGELFF
TRBJ1-1,NA,NA,TRBV5-8,TGTGCCAGCAGCTGGGAGAGGAACACTGAAGCTTTCTTT,CASSWERNTEAFF
TRBJ1-5,NA,NA,TRBV2,TGTGCCAGCAGTGTGTCGTCAGGGCAATCACGGCCCCAGCATTTT,CASSVSSGQSRPQHF
TRBJ1-2,TRBD1,once,TRBV5-6,TGTGCCAGCAGCCCGGACAGGGACGACTATGGCTACACCTTC,CASSPDRDDYGYTF
TRBJ1-1,NA,NA,TRBV29-1,TGCAGCGTAGGACAGCTCTCGAACACTGAAGCTTTCTTT,CSVGQLSNTEAFF
TRBJ1-3,TRBD1,NA,TRBV9,TGTGCCAGCAGCTTGAACAGGGGCAACTCTGGAAACACCATATATTTT,CASSLNRGNSGNTIYF
TRBJ1-3,NA,NA,TRBV6-5,TGTGCCAGCAGGGTGGGCGCCTCTGGAAACACCATATATTTT,CASRVGASGNTIYF
TRBJ2-3,TRBD1,NA,TRBV27,TGTGCCAGCAGTAGACAGGGGGGGACAGATACGCAGTATTTT,CASSRQGGTDTQYF
TRBJ2-7,TRBD1,NA,TRBV10-3,TGTGCCATCAGTGAGTCTGGCAGGGGGCCCTACGAGCAGTACTTC,CAISESGRGPYEQYF
TRBJ2-1,NA,NA,TRBV6-6,TGTGCCAGCAGTTACTCGGGCCATGAGCAGTTCTTC,CASSYSGHEQFF
TRBJ2-1,TRBD2,NA,TRBV19,TGTGCCAGCAGAGTTGGACTAGCGGGAGGGCCACAGTTCTTC,CASRVGLAGGPQFF
TRBJ1-2,TRBD1,NA,TRBV5-1,TGCGCCAGCAGCTTGGCCCAGGGGGAGACCTATGGCTACACCTTC,CASSLAQGETYGYTF